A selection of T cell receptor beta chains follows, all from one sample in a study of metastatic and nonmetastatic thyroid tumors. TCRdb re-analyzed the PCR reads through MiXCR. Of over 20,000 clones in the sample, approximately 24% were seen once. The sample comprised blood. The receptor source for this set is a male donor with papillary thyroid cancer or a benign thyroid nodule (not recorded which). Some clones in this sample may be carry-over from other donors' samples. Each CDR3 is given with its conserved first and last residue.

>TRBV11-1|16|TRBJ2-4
CASSLRQTLAKNIQYF
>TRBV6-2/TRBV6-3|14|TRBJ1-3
CASRHGGSGNTIYF
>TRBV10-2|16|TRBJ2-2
CAITPTAITGIGELFF
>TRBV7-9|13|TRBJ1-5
CASSLACNKPQHF
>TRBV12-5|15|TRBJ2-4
CASGWNRDPKNIQYF
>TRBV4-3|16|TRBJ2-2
CASSPLEVANTWELFF
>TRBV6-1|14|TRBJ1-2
CASSIVGDGYGYTF
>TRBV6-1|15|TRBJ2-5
CASSESQGGLQPQYF
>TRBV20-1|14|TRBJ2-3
CSAGTGRLADTQYF
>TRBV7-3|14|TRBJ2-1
CASSLTEGGSEQFF
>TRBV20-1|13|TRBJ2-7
CSAVAGATYEQYF
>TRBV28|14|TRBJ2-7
CASTGTRWSNEQYF
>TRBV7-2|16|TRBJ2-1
CASSLAPGPPYNEQFF
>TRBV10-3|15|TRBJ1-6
CAIRRTGAKDSPLHF
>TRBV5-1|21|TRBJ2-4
CASSLEVSSFSGPWAKNIQYF
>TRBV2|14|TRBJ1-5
CASSGTGPNQPQHF
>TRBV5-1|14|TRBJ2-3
CASSFMGSTDTQYF
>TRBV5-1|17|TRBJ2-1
CASTRDNSGSSANEQFF
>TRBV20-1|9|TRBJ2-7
CSASNEQYF
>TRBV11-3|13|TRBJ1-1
CASSHYKNTEAFF
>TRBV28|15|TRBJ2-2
CASSSPGVGTVELFF
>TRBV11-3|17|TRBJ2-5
CASSRTSGSHHKETQYF
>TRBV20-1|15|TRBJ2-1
CSAREALSPYNEKFF
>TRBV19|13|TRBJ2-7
CASSKTVSYEQYF
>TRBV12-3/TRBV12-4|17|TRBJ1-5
CASGTGGGGRGNQPQHF
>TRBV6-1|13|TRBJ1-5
CASSSWVQQPQHF
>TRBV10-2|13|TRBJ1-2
CASRTGTYYGYTF
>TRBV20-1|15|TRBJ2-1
CSASGRWRRVDEQFF
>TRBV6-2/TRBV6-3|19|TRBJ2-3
CASSYGQKGLAVSTDSQYF
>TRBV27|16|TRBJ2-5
CASSPQREYPGETQYF
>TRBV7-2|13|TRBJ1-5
CASSLGTLQPQHF
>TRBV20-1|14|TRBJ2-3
CSAASSRRGDTEYF
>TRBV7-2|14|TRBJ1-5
CASSRQGFAQPQHF
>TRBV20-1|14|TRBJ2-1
CSAPKDRGGNEQFF
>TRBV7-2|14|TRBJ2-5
CASSLSRGLETQYF
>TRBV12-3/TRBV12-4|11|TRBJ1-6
CASQGGSLLHF
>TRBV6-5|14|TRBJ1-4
CASSYLERREKLFF
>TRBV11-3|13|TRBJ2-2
CASSLRATGELFF
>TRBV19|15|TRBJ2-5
CASSRGARRGETQYF
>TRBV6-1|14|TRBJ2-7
CASSSTRGNYEQYF
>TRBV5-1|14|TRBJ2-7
CASSLGQRGFEQYF
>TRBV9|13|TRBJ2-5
CASSVEGLETQYF
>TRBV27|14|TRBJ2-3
CASSFASGPLPEYF
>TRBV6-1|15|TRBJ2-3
CASSEAAGGTDTQYF